These 26 T cell receptor beta chains share one sample of origin, sequenced in a study of spatial heterogeneity in lung cancer. TCRdb re-called the 5' RACE reads with MiXCR, one entry per CDR3 protein. The data hold 36,000 or so distinct CDR3 sequences, with 4% to 6% observed a single time. Indicated time point: sample taken at primary tumor resection. Tumor, nontumor lung or frozen PBMC supplied whole RNA that was sequenced unsorted. Sequenced here: PBMCs, sampled at surgery. These receptors originate from a female donor with early-stage non-small cell lung cancer.

This clonotype was observed many times. The gene calls are TRBV5-4 and TRBJ2-2; 8 nucleotides agree with TRBD2. CDR1 is SGHNT and CDR2 is YYREEE in the germline V gene (reference sequence). This CDR3 comprises 17 residues. The J segment lost 3 bases and the V segment lost 6 bases, leaving 13 bases of the junction unmatched. The CDR3: CASTKNGGAGDTGELFF. CDR3 DNA: TGTGCCAGCACCAAAAATGGGGGAGCGGGGGACACCGGGGAGCTGTTTTTT.

This clonotype has ten or more counts. J is TRBJ2-5 and V is TRBV7-8, with 7 nucleotides matching TRBD2. V shed 3 bases, J shed 9 bases, and the junction held 10 bases outside the gene matches. CDR1 and CDR2 from the germline V gene are SGHVS and FQNEAQ. The CDR3 is 14 amino acids. DNA for the CDR3: TGTGCCAGCAGCTTGGCTACTAGCGATATGGCCCAGTACTTC. It is translated as CASSLATSDMAQYF.

This clonotype was recorded at least ten times. The chain is built from TRBV5-1 and TRBJ2-2; TRBD1 agrees at 7 bases. The J segment lost 3 bases and the V segment lost 2 bases, leaving 4 bases of the junction unmatched. Germline CDR1 reads SGHRS; CDR2 reads YFSETQ. The CDR3 has 15 residues. CDR3 loop: CASSFEGADTGELFF. The CDR3 DNA follows: TGCGCCAGCAGCTTTGAGGGGGCGGACACCGGGGAGCTGTTTTTT.

Ten or more counts support this clonotype. The chain uses TRBV7-2 and TRBJ2-5; D is uncertain. This CDR3 has 13 residues. V was trimmed by 3 bases and J by 5 bases, leaving 10 bases between them. Germline assignment: CDR1 SGHTA and CDR2 FQGNSA. Here the CDR3 DNA reads TGTGCCAGCAGCTTTGGGCCCGGGGAGACCCAGTACTTC. As protein: CASSFGPGETQYF.

This clonotype was observed at least ten times. This chain links TRBV4-1 with TRBJ2-3; no definite D call. The germline V gene has CDR1 MGHRA and CDR2 YSYEKL. The V gene lost 4 bases and the J gene lost 2 bases, with 10 bases spanning the gap. CDR3 length: 14 residues. The CDR3 spells CASSPTLITDTQYF. CDR3 nucleotides: TGCGCCAGCAGCCCTACCTTAATCACAGATACGCAGTATTTT.

This rearrangement joins TRBV7-9 to TRBJ2-7, with 8 bases aligning to TRBD1. CDR3 length equals 14 residues. Trimming removed 5 bases from V and 4 bases from J; junction bases left unmatched: 7. Germline assignment: CDR1 SEHNR and CDR2 FQNEAQ (reference sequence). The chain's CDR3 is CASSSRDRLYEQYF. CDR3 DNA sequence: TGTGCCAGCAGCAGCCGGGACAGGTTATACGAGCAGTACTTC.

There are many counts of this clonotype. V is TRBV30 and J is TRBJ1-1, with D hard to call. This CDR3 has 12 amino acids. Trimming took off 3 bases at V and 5 bases at J, with 10 bases between the two ends. The germline V gene encodes CDR1 GTSNPN and CDR2 SVGIG (reference sequence). The CDR3 sequence: CAWSPGGTEAFF. CDR3 DNA: TGTGCCTGGAGCCCCGGAGGGACTGAAGCTTTCTTT.

This clonotype was picked up many times. The chain links TRBV14 to TRBJ2-7; D is ambiguous. This CDR3 has 15 amino acids. CDR1 and CDR2 from the germline V gene are SGHDN and FVKESK. V was shortened by 4 bases and J by 1 base, with 14 bases between the two germline ends. The CDR3 region is CASSPWARTSYEQYF. The CDR3, as DNA: TGTGCCAGCAGCCCCTGGGCCCGTACTTCCTACGAGCAGTACTTC.

This clonotype has at least ten counts. The V and J genes are TRBV11-2 and TRBJ2-5; TRBD2 might be the D (5 bases). CDR1 is SGHAT, CDR2 FQNNGV, per germline. This CDR3 has 13 residues. V was trimmed by 6 bases and J by 1 base, leaving 9 bases between them. The CDR3 loop reads CASSPGSQETQYF. The DNA for the CDR3 is TGTGCCAGCAGTCCGGGGAGCCAAGAGACCCAGTACTTC. Full variable domain (remainder filled in from reference TRBV11-2 and TRBJ2-5): EAGVAQSPRYKIIEKRQSVAFWCNPISGHATLYWYQQILGQGPKLLIQFQNNGVVDDSQLPKDRFSAERLKGVDSTLKIQPAKLEDSAVYLCASSPGSQETQYFGPGTRLLVL.

This clonotype appeared many times. This chain links TRBV7-2 with TRBJ2-1; D remains ambiguous. CDR1 and CDR2 from the germline V gene are SGHTA and FQGNSA. The length of the CDR3 is 12 residues. Trimming removed 3 bases at V and 9 bases at J, with 9 bases between. Written as DNA, the CDR3 is TGTGCCAGCAGCTTGCCGGGCACTGAGCAGTTCTTC. This gives the protein CASSLPGTEQFF.

This clonotype was seen only a few times. J is TRBJ2-3 and V is TRBV6-1, with no clear D. Germline V CDR1 and CDR2: MNHNS, SASEGT. The CDR3 has 15 amino acids. Trimming took 5 bases from V and 6 from J, leaving 18 bases between them. The CDR3 region has the DNA TGTGCCAGCAGTCCAGGACGGTCCTCCGGCGATACGCAGTATTTT. Protein sequence: CASSPGRSSGDTQYF.

This clonotype was counted ten times or more. J is TRBJ2-5 and V is TRBV6-2 or TRBV6-3; 9 nucleotides agree with TRBD2. Germline V CDR1 and CDR2: MNHEY, SVGEGT. The CDR3 is 14 residues long. J gave up 2 bases and V 5 bases, and 3 bases lay outside the gene matches. This CDR3 reads CASSGTSSQETQYF. As DNA, the CDR3 is TGTGCCAGCAGTGGGACTAGCAGTCAAGAGACCCAGTACTTC.

This clonotype was seen ten or more times. V usage is TRBV3-1 and J usage is TRBJ2-5; 7 positions match TRBD1. This CDR3 spans 15 amino acids. CDR1 and CDR2 from the germline V gene are LGHDT and YNNKEL (reference sequence). Trimming at V came to 3 bases and at J to 1 base, leaving 5 bases not matched to a gene. CDR3 in amino acids: CASSHKTGPQETQYF. The CDR3 bases are TGTGCCAGCAGCCACAAGACAGGGCCCCAAGAGACCCAGTACTTC.

This clonotype appeared many times. The V gene is TRBV6-5, the J gene TRBJ2-5; possible D gene TRBD1, 5 bases. The germline V gene encodes CDR1 MNHEY and CDR2 SVGAGI. The CDR3 spans 14 residues. V dropped 5 bases and J dropped 4 bases, with 14 bases sitting between them. CDR3 region: CASSPPGLPETQYF. In nucleotides, the CDR3 is TGTGCCAGCAGTCCTCCAGGGTTACCAGAGACCCAGTACTTC.

In this sample, this clonotype turned up many times. The CDR3 protein is CASSQDEQRTQFF. The DNA for the CDR3 is TGTGCCAGCAGCCAAGATGAACAGCGGACGCAGTTCTTC. This chain connects TRBV3-1 to TRBJ2-1, with D possibly matching TRBD2 (5 bases). The V end was cut by 0 bases, the J end by 12 bases, with 12 bases between. Germline V gene lookup returns CDR1 LGHDT and CDR2 YNNKEL (reference sequence). CDR3 length equals 13 residues.

The V gene is TRBV3-1, the J gene TRBJ1-6; D ambiguous. V gave up 4 bases and J gave up 7 bases, with 5 bases separating them. The germline V gene encodes CDR1 LGHDT and CDR2 YNNKEL (reference sequence). The CDR3 has 12 amino acids. The CDR3 DNA follows: TGTGCCAGCAGCCTCATGAATTCACCCCTCCACTTT. It is translated as CASSLMNSPLHF.

This clonotype was counted ten times or more. The chain has TRBV12-3 or TRBV12-4 and TRBJ1-4; D call uncertain. The CDR3 is made up of 15 amino acids. The V end lost 3 bases, the J end lost 6 bases, and 14 bases lay between the germline ends. The CDR3 spells CASSFTTAGDEKLFF. The CDR3 bases are TGTGCCAGCAGTTTTACTACGGCCGGGGATGAAAAACTGTTTTTT.

This clonotype was detected many times. The V call is TRBV12-3 or TRBV12-4, the J call TRBJ2-3; the D gene is possibly TRBD2 (6 bases). CDR3 length: 13 amino acids. The germline V and J ends were trimmed by 2 bases and 15 bases, with 18 bases remaining between them. The CDR3 DNA sequence: TGTGCCAGCAGTTTATTTAGGGACTCTAAGCACTATTTT. This gives the protein CASSLFRDSKHYF.

This clonotype came up many times. CDR3 residues: CASRADGSNEKLFF. CDR3 coding DNA: TGCGCCAGCAGGGCCGACGGGTCTAATGAAAAACTGTTTTTT. This sequence joins TRBV5-1 and TRBJ1-4, with no clear D. The length of the CDR3 is 14 residues. The germline gives CDR1 SGHRS, CDR2 YFSETQ. The ends were cut back, 5 bases at V and 3 bases at J, with 11 bases in the middle.

At least ten counts were recorded for this clonotype. The chain carries TRBV29-1 and TRBJ2-1, with 8 nucleotides matching TRBD2. The CDR3 covers 13 residues. The germline V gene encodes CDR1 SQVTM and CDR2 ANQGSEA. V trimming: 7 bases; J trimming: 8 bases; junction bases outside the gene matches: 10. CDR3 sequence reads: CSATGGGPHEQFF. In DNA form, the CDR3 reads TGCAGCGCGACGGGGGGGGGCCCGCATGAGCAGTTCTTC.

This clonotype appeared many times. The genes are TRBV28 and TRBJ2-6; tentative D call: TRBD2 (5 bases). CDR3 length: 17 residues. CDR1 and CDR2 from the germline V gene are MDHEN and SYDVKM. The ends were cut back, 3 bases at V and 4 bases at J, with 16 bases in the middle. CDR3 in DNA: TGTGCCAGCAGTTTGGAGGCCCCTCATGGAGGGGCCAACGTCCTGACTTTC. Translating gives CASSLEAPHGGANVLTF.

Ten or more counts support this clonotype. CDR3 bases: TGTGCCATCAGCAGCACCGACAGGGGCTACGAGCAGTACTTC. Protein sequence: CAISSTDRGYEQYF. This chain joins TRBV10-3 and TRBJ2-7, with 8 bases fitting TRBD1. Germline CDR1 and CDR2: ENHRY and SYGVKD. With 6 bases clipped from V and 3 bases from J, the junction kept 7 bases outside the gene matches. The CDR3 has 14 residues.

This clonotype has only one observation. A single base separates this from a much larger clone, so it may be a read error. CDR3 bases: TGTGCCAGCAACAGGTTGGACAATGAGCAGTACTTC. It is translated as CASNRLDNEQYF. This chain joins TRBV6-2 or TRBV6-3 and TRBJ2-1; D might be TRBD1 (5 bases). The last part of the DNA fits TRBJ2-7 better; the J call may be wrong. CDR3 size: 12 residues. Germline CDR1 is MNHEY and CDR2 is SVGEGT.

This clonotype has only a few counts. The rearrangement links TRBV6-2 or TRBV6-3 to TRBJ2-7; 7 bases match TRBD2. Per germline, CDR1 MNHEY and CDR2 SVGEGT. Trimming took 4 bases from V and 0 from J; bases not matched to a gene: 12. The CDR3 sequence is 17 residues long. This CDR3 reads CASSSARKAGSSYEQYF. In nucleotides, the CDR3 is TGTGCCAGCAGTTCCGCCCGCAAAGCGGGAAGCTCCTACGAGCAGTACTTC.

At least ten counts were recorded for this clonotype. This sequence joins TRBV15 and TRBJ2-7; no clear D. The CDR3 has 14 amino acids. V lost 0 bases to trimming and J lost 2 bases, with 8 bases between them. Germline CDR1 LNHNV, CDR2 YYDKDF (reference sequence). The CDR3 spells CATSRDNGPYEQYF. In DNA form, the CDR3 reads TGTGCCACCAGCAGAGATAACGGTCCCTACGAGCAGTACTTC. The full variable domain, completed using reference TRBV15 and TRBJ2-7, is DAMVIQNPRYQVTQFGKPVTLSCSQTLNHNVMYWYQQKSSQAPKLLFHYYDKDFNNEADTPDNFQSRRPNTSFCFLDIRSPGLGDTAMYLCATSRDNGPYEQYFGPGTRLTVT.

The chain is built from TRBV18 and TRBJ2-2; no definite D call. The CDR3 spans 14 residues. CDR1 is KGHSH, CDR2 LQKENI, per germline. V lost 1 base, J lost 2 bases, and 5 bases lay in between. The CDR3 loop reads CASSPLSNTGELFF. Written as DNA, the CDR3 is TGTGCCAGCTCACCACTTTCAAACACCGGGGAGCTGTTTTTT.